This T cell receptor (beta chain) was profiled in a study of shared clonotypes between healthy human individuals. General study findings and limits: Non-shared clonotypes showed lower generation probabilities than clonotypes common to all four donors.

Turning to this clone: Its antigen is undetermined. The sample has other DNA sequences that encode this CDR3 too.

The V gene end was trimmed by 3 bases and the J gene end by 3 bases; junction bases not matched to a gene: 4. The CDR3 runs to 15 residues. Germline assignment: CDR1 KGHSH and CDR2 LQKENI. This table comes from immunoSEQ multiplex PCR, and its TCRdb copy is limited to in-frame clones, with some not included. The table has millions of clones, 95% seen once. The chain combines TRBV18 with TRBJ2-1; 8 bases are shared with TRBD2. The sequence was obtained from a man in his late teens or twenties in good health. Sequencing input: naive CD4+ T cells sorted from blood. Stated subset: CD45RA+ positively selected. For the CDR3, the DNA is TGTGCCAGCTCACCGGGCACTAGCGGCTACAATGAGCAGTTCTTC. Translating gives CASSPGTSGYNEQFF.